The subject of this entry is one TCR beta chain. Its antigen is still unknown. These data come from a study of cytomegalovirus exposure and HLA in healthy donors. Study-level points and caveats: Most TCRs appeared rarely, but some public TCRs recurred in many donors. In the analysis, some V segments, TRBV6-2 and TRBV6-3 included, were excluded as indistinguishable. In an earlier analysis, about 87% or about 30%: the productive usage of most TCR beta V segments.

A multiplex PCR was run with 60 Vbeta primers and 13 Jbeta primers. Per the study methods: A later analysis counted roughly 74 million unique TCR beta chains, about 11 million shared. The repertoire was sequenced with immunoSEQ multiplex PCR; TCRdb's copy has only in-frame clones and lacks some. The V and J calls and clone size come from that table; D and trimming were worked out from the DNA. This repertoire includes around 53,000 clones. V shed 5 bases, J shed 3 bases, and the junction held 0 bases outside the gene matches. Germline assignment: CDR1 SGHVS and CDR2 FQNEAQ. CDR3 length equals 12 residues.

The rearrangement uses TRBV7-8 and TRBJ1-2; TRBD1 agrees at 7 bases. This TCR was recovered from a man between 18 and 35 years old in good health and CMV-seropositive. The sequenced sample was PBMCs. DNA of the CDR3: TGTGCCAGCAGCCAGGGGGACTATGGCTACACCTTC. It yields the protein CASSQGDYGYTF.